Following are 24 T cell receptor beta chains from one sample sequenced in a study of cytomegalovirus exposure and HLA in healthy donors. Primers: 60 Vbeta forward and 13 Jbeta reverse. The protocol was immunoSEQ multiplex PCR, while the TCRdb copy is restricted to in-frame clones and leaves out a portion. The sample shows more than 90,000 clones, approximately 85% of them seen only once. The sequenced sample consisted of PBMCs. The origin of the receptors is a man aged 25-40 years in good health and CMV-seronegative.

This clone was found a few times. The rearrangement joins TRBV6-5 to TRBJ2-7, with D perhaps matching TRBD2 (5 bases). The CDR3 totals 14 residues. Deletions cut 4 bases from V and 3 bases from J, with 13 bases between. Germline V gene sequence: CDR1 MNHEY, CDR2 SVGAGI. CDR3 residues: CASSWAVGDYEQYF. Here the CDR3 DNA reads TGTGCCAGCAGTTGGGCAGTCGGGGACTACGAGCAGTACTTC.

This clone was seen once. The chain employs TRBV27 and TRBJ2-7, with 7 nucleotides matching TRBD2. V lost 3 bases and J lost 4; bases outside the gene matches: 9. The CDR3 extends over 15 amino acids. Germline CDR1 reads MNHEY; CDR2 reads SMNVEV (reference sequence). The chain's CDR3 is CASSLSTGGPYEQYF. CDR3 DNA: TGTGCCAGCAGTTTGTCGACGGGAGGACCGTACGAGCAGTACTTC.

This chain connects TRBV5-1 to TRBJ2-3; 7 positions match TRBD1. In germline, CDR1 is SGHRS, CDR2 YFSETQ. The CDR3 runs 13 residues. The junction had 5 bases not matched to a gene; V was cut back by 3 bases and J by 7 bases. The CDR3 is CASSSRGMNTQYF. In DNA form, the CDR3 reads TGCGCCAGCAGCTCCAGGGGGATGAATACGCAGTATTTT.

This chain uses TRBV2 with TRBJ2-7, with TRBD1 matching 9 bases. The V segment lost 6 bases and the J segment 1 base; nucleotides outside the gene matches: 4. Germline values: CDR1 SNHLY, CDR2 FYNNEI. The CDR3 spans 14 residues. CDR3 loop: CASRSQGASYEQYF. For the CDR3, the DNA is TGTGCCAGCAGGTCACAGGGGGCGTCCTACGAGCAGTACTTC.

The chain joins TRBV5-4 to TRBJ2-6; 11 nucleotides align to TRBD1. V gave up 5 bases and J gave up 1 base; unmatched junction bases: 11. The CDR3 spans 19 residues. The V gene's germline CDR1 is SGHNT and CDR2 YYREEE (reference sequence). The CDR3: CASSPPGQGALSGANVLTF. The CDR3 nucleotides read TGTGCCAGCAGTCCCCCTGGACAGGGGGCTTTATCTGGGGCCAACGTCCTGACTTTC.

This clone is a singleton in its sample. The chain is built from TRBV7-2 and TRBJ2-7; TRBD2 matches 7 bases. Losses at the gene ends were 3 bases for V and 0 bases for J; bases not matched to a gene: 5. The CDR3 contains 15 residues. Germline loops: CDR1 SGHTA, CDR2 FQGNSA. DNA for the CDR3: TGTGCCAGCAGCTTCACTAGCGACATCTCCTACGAGCAGTACTTC. Translation gives CASSFTSDISYEQYF. Based on the CDR3 plus reference TRBV7-2 and TRBJ2-7, the full variable domain is GAGVSQSPSNKVTEKGKDVELRCDPISGHTALYWYRQSLGQGLEFLIYFQGNSAPDKSGLPSDRFSAERTGGSVSTLTIQRTQQEDSAVYLCASSFTSDISYEQYFGPGTRLTVT.

V usage is TRBV7-9 and J usage is TRBJ2-6; D is uncertain. The CDR3 has 15 residues. Germline lookup yields CDR1 SEHNR and CDR2 FQNEAQ (reference sequence). Trimming pared 1 base from V and 4 bases from J, leaving 8 bases between. The CDR3 protein is CASSLGALGANVLTF. CDR3 in DNA: TGTGCCAGCAGCTTAGGGGCTTTAGGGGCCAACGTCCTGACTTTC. The complete variable domain, with remaining parts taken from reference TRBV7-9 and TRBJ2-6, reads DTGVSQNPRHKITKRGQNVTFRCDPISEHNRLYWYRQTLGQGPEFLTYFQNEAQLEKSRLLSDRFSAERPKGSFSTLEIQRTEQGDSAMYLCASSLGALGANVLTFGAGSRLTVL.

This clone occurred once. CDR3 protein: CASRRTPNTGELFF. CDR3 in DNA: TGCGCCAGCAGAAGGACACCGAACACCGGGGAGCTGTTTTTT. The V gene is TRBV5-1, the J gene TRBJ2-2, with a weak D call TRBD1 (5 bases). Trimming stripped 5 bases from V and 0 bases from J, with 8 bases between. Germline CDR1 reads SGHRS; CDR2 reads YFSETQ. The length of the CDR3 is 14 residues.

This clone was seen once. The chain links TRBV30 to TRBJ1-3; 7 bases align to TRBD1. Germline-derived CDR1 and CDR2 are GTSNPN and SVGIG (reference sequence). The CDR3 length is 17 residues. V dropped 2 bases and J dropped 0; count of bases not matched to a gene: 10. The CDR3 region has the DNA TGTGCCTGGAGTCCGGGACAGTTAATTTTCTCTGGAAACACCATATATTTT. The encoded protein is CAWSPGQLIFSGNTIYF.

J is TRBJ1-2 and V is TRBV10-3; 9 bases fit TRBD1. The CDR3 length is 14 residues. Trimming removed 7 bases from V and 6 bases from J; junction bases left unmatched: 9. Germline loops: CDR1 ENHRY, CDR2 SYGVKD. CDR3 residues: CAIMNTGTGNGYTF. Written as DNA, the CDR3 is TGTGCCATCATGAATACCGGGACAGGGAATGGCTACACCTTC.

This clone was observed once. The chain carries TRBV27 and TRBJ1-1; 11 bases align to TRBD1. J was trimmed by 9 bases and V by 6 bases; bases with no gene match: 9. This CDR3 has 14 residues. The V gene's germline CDR1 is MNHEY and CDR2 SMNVEV (reference sequence). Here the CDR3 DNA reads TGTGCCAGCAGAGTAATTGGACAGGGGGCGAAAGCTTTCTTT. Protein product: CASRVIGQGAKAFF.

The genes are TRBV5-1 and TRBJ2-7, with 12 bases identical to TRBD2. The CDR3 is made up of 16 amino acids. The V segment lost 4 bases and the J segment 2 bases; nucleotides outside the gene matches: 7. The V gene's germline CDR1 is SGHRS and CDR2 YFSETQ. The CDR3 region is CASSPHSSGRAYEQYF. DNA of the CDR3: TGCGCCAGCAGCCCGCATTCTAGCGGGAGGGCCTACGAGCAGTACTTC.

CDR3 sequence reads: CASTIGSGSFYEQYF. The CDR3 nucleotides read TGTGCCAGCACCATCGGGAGCGGGAGTTTCTACGAGCAGTACTTC. This chain uses TRBV7-2 with TRBJ2-7; 8 bases line up with TRBD2. V was pared by 7 bases and J by 3 bases, with 11 bases of the junction left unmatched. The CDR3 sequence is 15 residues long. CDR1 SGHTA and CDR2 FQGNSA come from the germline V gene.

V gene TRBV5-4 combines with J gene TRBJ2-1; D is possibly TRBD2 (6 bases). The CDR3 contains 16 residues. Trimming took off 4 bases at V and 3 bases at J, with 17 bases between the two ends. The germline CDR1 and CDR2 sequences are SGHNT and YYREEE (reference sequence). The CDR3 loop is CASSPGGQRSYNEQFF. The CDR3 DNA follows: TGTGCCAGCAGCCCTGGAGGGCAGAGGAGCTACAATGAGCAGTTCTTC.

The chain uses TRBV6-5 and TRBJ1-4, with 7 bases fitting TRBD1. The junction had 10 bases not matched to a gene; V was cut back by 4 bases and J by 8 bases. Germline V CDR1 and CDR2: MNHEY, SVGAGI. The length of the CDR3 is 15 residues. The chain's CDR3 is CASSSRQGLGEKLFF. The DNA of the CDR3 is TGTGCCAGCAGTTCCCGACAGGGTTTGGGCGAAAAACTGTTTTTT.

The CDR3 loop is CASSIGGKWTSVDTQYF. The CDR3 DNA reads as TGTGCCAGTAGTATTGGGGGGAAGTGGACTAGTGTGGATACGCAGTATTTT. The chain recombines TRBV19 with TRBJ2-3, with 7 bases fitting TRBD2. The CDR3 covers 17 residues. Germline CDR1 LNHDA, CDR2 SQIVND (reference sequence). With 3 bases clipped from V and 6 bases from J, the junction kept 15 bases outside the gene matches.

This clone was recorded once. The chain links TRBV6-4 to TRBJ2-5; D unclear. Germline CDR1 is MRHNA and CDR2 is SNTAGT. This CDR3 is built from 13 residues. V lost 8 bases and J 5 bases, leaving 15 bases between the germline ends. For the CDR3, the DNA is TGTGCCAGCTCGCGAGGTCCTTGGGAGACCCAGTACTTC. Amino acid sequence: CASSRGPWETQYF.

Concerning this clone itself: The junction departs from the called germline gene at one end, perhaps through a read error. This chain uses TRBV5-1 with TRBJ2-7, with TRBD2 matching over 7 bases. The CDR3 loop spans 15 amino acids. CDR1 SGHRS and CDR2 YFSETQ come from the germline V gene. The CDR3 DNA reads as TGCGCCAGCAGTTTGGAACGGGACTACCTTTACGAGCAGTACTTC. The encoded protein is CASSLERDYLYEQYF.

The sample holds one count of this clone. This sequence joins TRBV6-5 and TRBJ2-5; 7 bases fit TRBD1. The end of the DNA is better explained by TRBJ2-7, so the J call may be wrong. In germline, CDR1 is MNHEY, CDR2 SVGAGI. The CDR3 loop spans 14 amino acids. The CDR3 nucleotides are TGTGCCAGCAGGCGAGGGACAGTTCGGGACGAGCAGTACTTC. Its translation is CASRRGTVRDEQYF.

The chain joins TRBV7-9 to TRBJ1-1; TRBD1 is a possible D gene (6 bases). V lost 5 bases and J lost 4, with 11 bases in between. Germline lookup yields CDR1 SEHNR and CDR2 FQNEAQ (reference sequence). The length of the CDR3 is 13 residues. CDR3: CASSPQGSTEAFF. DNA for the CDR3: TGTGCCAGCAGCCCACAGGGAAGCACTGAAGCTTTCTTT.

The sample holds one count of this clone. The V and J genes are TRBV15 and TRBJ1-4; 11 bases match TRBD1. Looked up from germline, CDR1 is LNHNV and CDR2 is YYDKDF (reference sequence). The CDR3 runs to 16 residues. J lost 8 bases, V lost 3 bases, and 8 bases had no gene match. The CDR3 nucleotides read TGTGCCACCAGCAGCGAGGGGACAGGGGGACGGGAAAAACTGTTTTTT. Protein: CATSSEGTGGREKLFF.

The chain combines TRBV10-3 with TRBJ1-3, with 7 positions matching TRBD1. The CDR3 runs 14 residues. The junction had 5 bases not matched to a gene; V was cut back by 4 bases and J by 5 bases. Germline V gene data show CDR1 as ENHRY and CDR2 as SYGVKD. CDR3 amino acids: CAISAKGARNTIYF. DNA for the CDR3: TGTGCCATCAGTGCGAAGGGGGCGAGAAACACCATATATTTT.

CDR3 amino acids: CASRPKGASYEQYF. CDR3 sequence (DNA): TGTGCCAGCAGACCTAAGGGGGCATCCTACGAGCAGTACTTC. The chain has TRBV6-5 and TRBJ2-7, with 7 bases aligning to TRBD1. The CDR3 has 14 amino acids. Per the germline V gene, CDR1 is MNHEY and CDR2 is SVGAGI. The V gene end was trimmed by 6 bases and the J gene end by 1 base; junction bases not matched to a gene: 6.

The CDR3 here is CASSLLGQGTEAFF. For the CDR3, the DNA is TGCGCCAGCAGCTTGTTGGGACAGGGTACTGAAGCTTTCTTT. This chain connects TRBV5-1 to TRBJ1-1, with TRBD1 matching over 9 bases. CDR1 is SGHRS and CDR2 is YFSETQ in the germline V gene. With V trimmed by 1 base and J by 5 bases, 3 bases remained unmatched. This CDR3 has 14 amino acids.